The rows below give T cell receptor beta chains drawn from one sample of a study of T cell repertoires in cytomegalovirus infection. TCRdb called the reads again in MiXCR, with one record for every CDR3 protein. The top ten clones hold around 14% of a sample with around 490,000 distinct CDR3 sequences, about 30% of them seen once. Material for sequencing was PBMCs. The receptor set was obtained from a human donor in good health (CMV status not recorded). Some clones in this sample may be carry-over from other donors' samples. CDR3s include the opening cysteine and the closing phenylalanine or tryptophan. D genes are given only for firm matches. Clone size is not always given. Where it is, it says once, few, many or a class for expanded clones.

>.|TRBD2|TRBJ2-2|TRBV10-3
CAISDAGVRAGELFF
TGTGCCATCAGTGATGCGGGAGTTCGAGCCGGGGAGCTGTTTTTT
>.|TRBD1|TRBJ2-1|TRBV7-8
CASLRDRGRNEQFF
TGTGCCAGCCTCCGGGACAGGGGGCGAAATGAGCAGTTCTTC
>.|.|TRBJ2-1|TRBV11-3
CASSRKGRRNEQFF
TGTGCCAGCAGCCGAAAGGGACGTCGCAATGAGCAGTTCTTC
>few|.|TRBJ2-7|TRBV9
CASSPGLLRAFSYEQYF
TGTGCCAGCAGCCCCGGTCTTTTGAGGGCTTTCTCCTACGAGCAGTACTTC
>many|.|TRBJ2-6|TRBV7-6
CASSLGRNSGANVLTF
TGTGCCAGCAGCTTAGGTCGTAACTCTGGGGCCAACGTCCTGACTTTC
>.|.|TRBJ2-5|TRBV7-9
CASRLGERFQETQYF
TGTGCCAGCCGCTTAGGGGAAAGGTTCCAAGAGACCCAGTACTTC
>.|TRBD1|TRBJ1-2|TRBV10-3
CAITGTVGDYGYTF
TGTGCCATCACCGGGACAGTTGGTGACTATGGCTACACCTTC
>few|TRBD1|TRBJ1-1|TRBV7-9
CASRPTGVSTEAFF
TGTGCCAGCAGGCCTACAGGGGTATCCACTGAAGCTTTCTTT
>.|TRBD2|TRBJ2-3|TRBV9
CASSIGGRVYDTQYF
TGTGCCAGCAGTATCGGCGGGAGGGTCTACGATACGCAGTATTTT
>few|.|TRBJ1-5|TRBV19
CASTSGPNSNQPQHF
TGTGCCAGTACCTCGGGACCTAATAGCAATCAGCCCCAGCATTTT
>many|.|TRBJ2-1|TRBV5-6
CASSLEIYNEQFF
TGTGCCAGCAGCTTAGAGATCTACAATGAGCAGTTCTTC
>.|.|TRBJ2-1|TRBV4-1
CASSQVLAGNLHEQFF
TGCGCCAGCAGCCAAGTCCTGGCAGGGAACCTTCATGAGCAGTTCTTC
>.|TRBD2|TRBJ2-2|TRBV11-3
CASTLAGASTGELFF
TGTGCCAGCACGCTAGCGGGAGCGAGCACCGGGGAGCTGTTTTTT
>many|.|TRBJ1-6|TRBV7-9
CASSLDRALNSPLHF
TGTGCCAGCAGCTTAGACCGGGCTCTCAATTCACCCCTCCACTTT
>once|.|TRBJ2-7|TRBV5-1
CASSPWDPSYEQYF
TGCGCCAGCAGCCCTTGGGACCCCTCCTACGAGCAGTACTTC
>many|.|TRBJ1-1|TRBV28
CASSFPGQAFF
TGTGCCAGCAGTTTCCCGGGCCAAGCTTTCTTT